A selection of T cell receptor beta chains follows, all from one sample in a study of OX40 agonist ivuxolimab in advanced cancers. This table comes from immunoSEQ multiplex PCR, and its TCRdb copy is limited to in-frame clones, with some not included. The sample holds about 84,000 clones, approximately 89% seen once. The material sequenced was CD4+ or CD8+ T cells sorted from blood, taken in a trial of the OX40 agonist ivuxolimab. These receptors came from an adult with an advanced solid tumor such as melanoma, head and neck, liver or kidney cancer. The CDR3 runs from the conserved cysteine through the conserved F or W. The order of the fields is J gene, D gene, clone size, V gene, CDR3 protein, CDR3 DNA. A D gene is named only where the DNA matches it firmly. Not all rows give a size; the values are once, few, many and, for expanded clones, a class.

TRBJ2-1	TRBD2	.	TRBV4-2	CASSPISGLAGRDNEQFF	TGTGCCAGCAGCCCCATATCGGGGCTAGCGGGGAGGGACAATGAGCAGTTCTTC
TRBJ1-4	.	.	TRBV6-1	CASTKRGGNEKLFF	TGTGCCAGCACCAAAAGGGGGGGGAATGAAAAACTGTTTTTT
TRBJ2-1	.	.	TRBV5-1	CASSRDRSSYNEQFF	TGCGCCAGCAGCCGGGACCGTAGCTCCTACAATGAGCAGTTCTTC
TRBJ1-5	TRBD1	once	TRBV2	CASTRDRVSNQPQHF	TGTGCCAGCACCCGGGACAGGGTAAGCAATCAGCCCCAGCATTTT
TRBJ1-1	.	.	TRBV4-2	CASSHPEVGNTEAFF	TGTGCCAGCAGCCATCCCGAGGTCGGGAACACTGAAGCTTTCTTT
TRBJ1-1	.	.	TRBV11-2	CASSLGSENTEAFF	TGTGCCAGCAGCTTAGGATCCGAGAACACTGAAGCTTTCTTT
TRBJ1-1	.	once	TRBV29-1	CSVEGLSEGGTTEAFF	TGCAGCGTTGAAGGACTGAGCGAGGGGGGGACCACTGAAGCTTTCTTT
TRBJ2-4	.	.	TRBV5-6	CASSPGPDRLVAKNIQYF	TGTGCCAGCAGCCCTGGACCCGACAGGCTTGTAGCCAAAAACATTCAGTACTTC
TRBJ1-1	.	.	TRBV5-4	CASSFRDVGTEAFF	TGTGCCAGCAGCTTTCGGGATGTGGGCACTGAAGCTTTCTTT
TRBJ1-5	.	.	TRBV6-4	CASSELGGSNQPQHF	TGTGCCAGCAGTGAGTTGGGGGGGAGCAATCAGCCCCAGCATTTT
TRBJ1-4	TRBD1	once	TRBV7-6	CASSLAARTGGEKLFF	TGTGCCAGCAGCTTAGCAGCAAGGACAGGGGGTGAAAAACTGTTTTTT
TRBJ2-3	.	.	TRBV6-6	CASNRAGGATTDTQYF	TGTGCCAGCAACCGGGCAGGGGGGGCGACCACAGATACGCAGTATTTT
TRBJ2-1	.	.	TRBV19	CASSMVRTFGYNEQFF	TGTGCCAGTAGTATGGTTCGGACATTCGGCTACAATGAGCAGTTCTTC
TRBJ1-2	.	.	TRBV13	CASSFRAGEPNYGYTF	TGCGCCAGCAGCTTTCGGGCAGGGGAACCTAACTATGGCTACACCTTC
TRBJ2-5	.	.	TRBV10-2	CASRAEYGIHQETQYF	TGCGCCAGCAGGGCTGAGTACGGGATTCACCAAGAGACCCAGTACTTC
TRBJ2-1	TRBD2	once	TRBV5-5	CASSSTGLAAAEQFF	TGTGCCAGCAGCTCCACGGGACTAGCGGCTGCTGAGCAGTTCTTC
TRBJ2-2	.	.	TRBV11-2	CASSSRPHTGELFF	TGTGCCAGCAGCTCCCGTCCGCACACCGGGGAGCTGTTTTTT
TRBJ2-7	TRBD2	.	TRBV5-6	CASSLEGLAFHEQYF	TGTGCCAGCAGCTTGGAGGGACTAGCATTCCACGAGCAGTACTTC
TRBJ2-7	.	once	TRBV11-2	CASSSGWGSYEQYF	TGTGCCAGCAGCTCTGGTTGGGGCTCCTACGAGCAGTACTTC
TRBJ2-2	.	.	TRBV5-1	CASSLEPGATGELFF	TGCGCCAGCAGCTTGGAGCCAGGAGCCACCGGGGAGCTGTTTTTT
TRBJ2-5	.	.	TRBV7-3	CASSINGLETQYF	TGTGCCAGCAGCATAAATGGTTTGGAGACCCAGTACTTC
TRBJ2-7	.	.	TRBV29-1	CSVGGSYEQYF	TGCAGCGTTGGCGGCTCCTACGAGCAGTACTTC
TRBJ2-2	TRBD1	.	TRBV18	CASSPRQGDTGELFF	TGTGCCAGCTCACCACGCCAGGGGGACACCGGGGAGCTGTTTTTT
TRBJ2-5	TRBD1	.	TRBV30	CASTGTGGDRDQETQYF	TGTGCTTCCACCGGGACAGGGGGGGATCGGGACCAAGAGACCCAGTACTTC